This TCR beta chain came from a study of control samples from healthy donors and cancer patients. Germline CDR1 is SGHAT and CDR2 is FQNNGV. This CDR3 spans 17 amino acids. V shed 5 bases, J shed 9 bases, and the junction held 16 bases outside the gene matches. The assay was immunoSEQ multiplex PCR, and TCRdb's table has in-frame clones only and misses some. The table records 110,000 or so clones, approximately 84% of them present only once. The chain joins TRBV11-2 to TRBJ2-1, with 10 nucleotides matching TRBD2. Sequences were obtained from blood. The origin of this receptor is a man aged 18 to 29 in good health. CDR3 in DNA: TGTGCCAGCAGCGGTCTAGCGGGGGTGCTTCATGAGGGTGAGCAGTTCTTC. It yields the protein CASSGLAGVLHEGEQFF.